Each of the 18 T cell receptor beta chains below was sequenced from the same sample in a study of T cells in Graves' hyperthyroidism and ophthalmopathy. The CDR3 regions of TCR beta were amplified from RNA transcripts. In the first-round RT-PCR of the TCR CDR3, the HTBI primer set was used. TCRdb redid the calling of the multiplex PCR reads with MiXCR, one entry per CDR3 protein. This repertoire shows around 580,000 distinct CDR3 sequences, approximately 15% found once; its top ten account for more than 15%. The sequenced sample consisted of blood. The source is a woman between 18 and 29 years old with Graves' hyperthyroidism.

The chain employs TRBV9 and TRBJ2-3; D gene uncertain. V was pared by 3 bases and J by 6 bases, with 8 bases between. The CDR3 totals 12 residues. In germline, CDR1 is SGDLS, CDR2 YYNGEE. Written as DNA, the CDR3 is TGTGCCAGCAGCGAGCACCCGGATACGCAGTATTTT. Protein sequence: CASSEHPDTQYF.

This rearrangement joins TRBV20-1 to TRBJ2-3; 8 positions match TRBD2. This CDR3 region has 14 residues. Germline V CDR1 and CDR2: DFQATT, SNEGSKA (reference sequence). In DNA, the CDR3 is TGCAGGGGGGCCCGGGGGGGGCGCACAGATACGCAGTATTTT. Translation: CRGARGGRTDTQYF.

This clonotype was seen repeatedly, ten times or more. The rearrangement links TRBV5-5 to TRBJ1-2; TRBD1 matches 9 bases. The ends lost 4 bases at V and 8 bases at J; junction bases unmatched: 6. Germline V gene sequence: CDR1 SGHKS, CDR2 YYEKEE (reference sequence). This CDR3 is built from 13 residues. The CDR3 DNA is TGTGCCAGCAGCACCGGGACAGGGACAGGCTACACCTTC. The encoded protein is CASSTGTGTGYTF.

The chain's CDR3 is CASSSSGRTFF. CDR3 DNA sequence: TGTGCCAGCAGTTCTAGCGGTCGGACGTTCTTC. V and J are TRBV11-1 and TRBJ2-1; 7 bases agree with TRBD2. The CDR3 runs to 11 residues. Trimming took 6 bases from V and 15 from J; bases not matched to a gene: 8. The germline V gene has CDR1 SGHAT and CDR2 FQDESV (reference sequence).

The chain joins TRBV29-1 to TRBJ2-3; 11 bases map to TRBD1. This CDR3 is built from 13 residues. Germline lookup yields CDR1 SQVTM and CDR2 ANQGSEA. J was trimmed by 6 bases and V by 8 bases; bases with no gene match: 7. This CDR3 reads CSTPDRGPDTQYF. In DNA, the CDR3 is TGCAGCACCCCGGACAGGGGGCCCGATACGCAGTATTTT.

In this sample, this clonotype turned up many times. This rearrangement joins TRBV30 to TRBJ2-1; possibly TRBD2 for D (5 bases). The V gene's germline CDR1 is GTSNPN and CDR2 SVGIG (reference sequence). CDR3 length: 13 residues. V was clipped by 2 bases and J by 0 bases, with 5 bases between them. The CDR3 sequence: CAWSRGSYNEQFF. In DNA form, the CDR3 reads TGTGCCTGGAGTCGGGGCTCCTACAATGAGCAGTTCTTC.

This clonotype was observed a few times. The rearrangement links TRBV18 to TRBJ2-3, with D possibly TRBD2 on 5 matching bases. Germline values: CDR1 KGHSH, CDR2 LQKENI. This CDR3 contains 15 residues. Between the trimmed V and J ends, which lost 3 bases and 4 bases, there was a span of 14 bases. The CDR3 protein is CASSPQTRYSDTQYF. The CDR3 DNA reads TGTGCCAGCTCACCCCAAACTAGATACTCAGATACGCAGTATTTT.

This clonotype was counted only a few times. V usage is TRBV18 and J usage is TRBJ2-7, with D possibly being TRBD2 (5 bases). The V end was cut by 0 bases, the J end by 2 bases, with 8 bases between. Germline values: CDR1 KGHSH, CDR2 LQKENI. The CDR3 runs to 14 residues. The CDR3 DNA reads as TGTGCCAGCTCACCACCCGGGATCCCCTACGAGCAGTACTTC. This encodes CASSPPGIPYEQYF.

The chain is built from TRBV18 and TRBJ1-1; D call uncertain. This CDR3 region has 13 residues. Germline V CDR1 and CDR2: KGHSH, LQKENI. V lost 8 bases and J 2 bases, leaving 12 bases between the germline ends. CDR3 protein: CASTNIGNTEAFF. For the CDR3, the DNA is TGTGCCAGCACAAACATAGGCAACACTGAAGCTTTCTTT.

V gene TRBV4-2 combines with J gene TRBJ2-7; D not resolved. Germline CDR1 and CDR2: LGHNA and YNFKEQ. The CDR3 has 14 residues. V was pared by 1 base and J by 0 bases, with 7 bases between. In DNA form, the CDR3 reads TGTGCCAGCAGCCAAGCGGAAAGCTCCTACGAGCAGTACTTC. As protein: CASSQAESSYEQYF.

The table lists this clonotype with many counts. The V gene is TRBV24-1, the J gene TRBJ2-5, with a weak D call TRBD1 (5 bases). The CDR3 is made up of 15 amino acids. Germline V lookup: CDR1 KGHDR, CDR2 SFDVKD. Trimming pared 4 bases from V and 2 bases from J, leaving 13 bases between. CDR3 protein: CATSETRQIQETQYF. The CDR3 DNA sequence: TGTGCCACCAGTGAGACAAGACAGATTCAAGAGACCCAGTACTTC.

This chain connects TRBV29-1 to TRBJ2-7, with 7 bases aligning to TRBD1. Per germline, CDR1 SQVTM and CDR2 ANQGSEA. This CDR3 region has 13 residues. J was trimmed by 3 bases and V by 4 bases; bases with no gene match: 6. The CDR3 loop is CSVGKGALYEQYF. CDR3 nucleotide sequence: TGCAGCGTTGGAAAGGGGGCTCTCTACGAGCAGTACTTC.

At least ten counts were recorded for this clonotype. This chain uses TRBV7-9 with TRBJ2-2, with 11 bases that match TRBD2. Germline V gene sequence: CDR1 SEHNR, CDR2 FQNEAQ (reference sequence). CDR3 size: 15 residues. The ends lost 5 bases at V and 4 bases at J; junction bases unmatched: 3. The chain's CDR3 is CASSLLAGVTGELFF. The CDR3 coding sequence is TGTGCCAGCAGCCTACTAGCGGGAGTCACCGGGGAGCTGTTTTTT.

The chain uses TRBV10-3 and TRBJ1-2; TRBD1 aligns across 7 bases. This CDR3 is 17 amino acids long. Germline CDR1 and CDR2: ENHRY and SYGVKD. V lost 8 bases, J lost 7 bases, and 22 bases stayed unmatched. In DNA form, the CDR3 reads TGTGCCATCTCCCCCCGGGACAGCGCCTCCTTTGGGGGTGGCTACACCTTC. Protein: CAISPRDSASFGGGYTF.

The V gene is TRBV4-1, the J gene TRBJ1-5; D not certain. Germline V lookup: CDR1 MGHRA, CDR2 YSYEKL. This CDR3 contains 16 residues. The ends were cut back, 0 bases at V and 6 bases at J, with 15 bases in the middle. The CDR3 here is CASSQEGGQAGQPQHF. The CDR3 DNA sequence: TGCGCCAGCAGCCAAGAGGGAGGGCAGGCCGGTCAGCCCCAGCATTTT.

This clonotype was observed many times. V gene TRBV20-1 combines with J gene TRBJ1-1, with D unclear. There are 11 residues in the CDR3. The germline V gene encodes CDR1 DFQATT and CDR2 SNEGSKA (reference sequence). The CDR3 coding sequence is TGCAGCGGACGGACCAACACTGAAGCTTTCTTT. This sequence encodes CSGRTNTEAFF.

The table lists this clonotype with a few counts. The CDR3 nucleotides read TGTGCCAGCAGTGAGCCCGGGGGGAATGAAAAACTGTTTTTT. It codes for CASSEPGGNEKLFF. V is TRBV25-1 and J is TRBJ1-4; D is perhaps TRBD1 (5 bases). Germline V gives CDR1 MGHDK, CDR2 SYGVNS. V was pared by 3 bases and J by 5 bases, with 10 bases between. The CDR3 is 14 residues long. The variable domain in full, with the rest retrieved from reference TRBV25-1 and TRBJ1-4, is EADIYQTPRYLVIGTGKKITLECSQTMGHDKMYWYQQDPGMELHLIHYSYGVNSTEKGDLSSESTVSRIRTEHFPLTLESARPSHTSQYLCASSEPGGNEKLFFGSGTQLSVL.

At least ten counts were recorded for this clonotype. The V and J genes are TRBV5-1 and TRBJ1-1, with no clear D. Trimming took 1 base from V and 0 from J, leaving 10 bases between them. The CDR3 extends over 15 amino acids. Germline V gives CDR1 SGHRS, CDR2 YFSETQ. CDR3 coding DNA: TGCGCCAGCAGCTTGAATAAGTTCATGAACACTGAAGCTTTCTTT. It is translated as CASSLNKFMNTEAFF.